This TCR beta chain was recorded in a study of T-cell memory formation after mild COVID-19. At the level of the study: Clusters of TCRs were largely donor specific.

One entry per CDR3 protein, called by TCRdb with MiXCR from the 5' RACE reads. The sample lists about 240,000 distinct CDR3 sequences, 9.4% seen once, with roughly 21% in the top ten. With 3 bases clipped from V and 4 bases from J, the junction kept 10 bases outside the gene matches. CDR3 length: 16 amino acids. The germline gives CDR1 SSHAT, CDR2 FNYEAQ (reference sequence). The table lists this clonotype with many counts. The origin of this receptor is a young man who had mild COVID-19 (a few samples of this study predate the infection). Cell type and time point are not known. The sample taken for sequencing was PBMCs or a T cell subset sorted from them (not recorded which). The rearrangement joins TRBV7-7 to TRBJ2-5, with TRBD2 matching over 8 bases. Here the CDR3 reads CASSFGSGGSGETQYF. In nucleotides, the CDR3 is TGTGCCAGCAGCTTTGGAAGCGGGGGAAGTGGAGAGACCCAGTACTTC.